This paragraph covers one T cell receptor (beta chain) sequence. Its specificity is not known. Data came from immunoSEQ multiplex PCR; TCRdb stores just in-frame clones and leaves some out. The repertoire includes roughly 45,000 clones, about 80% of them detected once, and under 1.5% sits in the top ten. These data come from a study of CD4 T cells in relation to SARS-CoV-2 and coronaviruses. In the study overall: ViraFEST: approximately 10-day antigen culture of PBMCs, then TCR beta CDR3 sequencing.

Germline CDR1 reads LNHNV; CDR2 reads YYDKDF (reference sequence). CDR3 length equals 15 residues. The V end lost 1 base, the J end lost 3 bases, and 12 bases lay between the germline ends. This TCR was sampled from an adult with COVID-19. The sequenced material came from naive CD4+ T cells from PBMCs, cultured in vitro. Subset defined: naive CD4+ T cells isolated by negative enrichment. The chain has TRBV15 and TRBJ2-5; TRBD2 might be the D (6 bases). CDR3 nucleotides: TGTGCCACCAGCAGAGTTTTGGGACTCGAAGAGACCCAGTACTTC. Its protein is CATSRVLGLEETQYF.